These T cell receptor beta chains were read from a single sample in a study of cytomegalovirus exposure and HLA in healthy donors. Assay used: immunoSEQ multiplex PCR; TCRdb lists only in-frame clones, some missing. The sample consists of around 190,000 clones, about four fifths of them appearing once. Sequenced: PBMCs. Receptor source: a woman aged 45-65 years in good health and CMV-seronegative. Each CDR3 is given with its conserved first and last residue. A D gene is named only where the DNA matches it firmly. Part of the rows lack a size; the others show once, few, many or a class for expanded clones.

>TRBJ1-2|TRBV30|.|.
TGTGCCTGGAGTGTACTTAACGGTGATGGCTACACCTTC
CAWSVLNGDGYTF
>TRBJ2-7|TRBV28|TRBD2|.
TGTGCCAGCAGTTGGACTAGCGGGAACCGTGATTACGAGCAGTACTTC
CASSWTSGNRDYEQYF
>TRBJ1-2|TRBV11-2|.|.
TGTGCCAGCAGCGCGGGGGGACTAACCTATGGCTACACCTTC
CASSAGGLTYGYTF
>TRBJ1-2|TRBV28|.|.
TGTGCCAGCAGTTTACCGGGAAACGGAGGCTATGGCTACACCTTC
CASSLPGNGGYGYTF
>TRBJ1-2|TRBV5-1|.|.
TGCGCCAGCAGCTTGTCAGGGGTCGGCTACACCTTC
CASSLSGVGYTF
>TRBJ1-2|TRBV27|TRBD1|.
TGTGCCAGCAGTTTACAGGGGGCGCAGGGCTACACCTTC
CASSLQGAQGYTF
>TRBJ1-5|TRBV5-6|TRBD1|.
TGTGCCAGCAGCTTCGGCCCTCGACAGGGACATAGCAATCAGCCCCAGCATTTT
CASSFGPRQGHSNQPQHF
>TRBJ2-1|TRBV29-1|.|.
TGCAGCGTTGCTAGTATATACAATGAGCAGTTCTTC
CSVASIYNEQFF
>TRBJ2-5|TRBV19|.|.
TGTGCCAGTAGTATATATACAGGGGAGACCCAGTACTTC
CASSIYTGETQYF
>TRBJ2-7|TRBV5-1|TRBD1|once
TGCGCCAGCAGCTCTACGGGACAGGGGACCTACGAGCAGTACTTC
CASSSTGQGTYEQYF
>TRBJ2-5|TRBV6-1|TRBD1|.
TGTGCCAGCACTGAGGACAGGGAGTACTTC
CASTEDREYF
>TRBJ1-5|TRBV7-9|.|.
TGTGCCAGCAGCTTAAACGGTCCACTGCCCCAGCATTTT
CASSLNGPLPQHF
>TRBJ2-1|TRBV25-1|.|.
TGTGCCAGCAGGGCGGCGGCTTACAATGAGCAGTTCTTC
CASRAAAYNEQFF
>TRBJ1-4|TRBV5-1|TRBD1|few
TGCGCCAGCAGCTTGGGACCGGGACAGGGTAATGAAAAACTGTTTTTT
CASSLGPGQGNEKLFF
>TRBJ2-7|TRBV7-8|.|.
TGTGCCAGCAGCTTAGTTTCGGGACACTTCTACGAGCAGTACTTC
CASSLVSGHFYEQYF
>TRBJ2-6|TRBV5-1|TRBD1|.
TGCGCCAGCAGCTTGGTTGGGGCAGGGGGCAGGTCTGGGGCCAACGTCCTGACTTTC
CASSLVGAGGRSGANVLTF
>TRBJ1-1|TRBV6-1|.|.
TGTGCCAGCAGTTTCCAAGGAGGGGGGGACACTGAAGCTTTCTTT
CASSFQGGGDTEAFF
>TRBJ2-1|TRBV28|TRBD1|.
TGTGCCAGCAGTTTAGAAGTCAGGGGGCAGGAGCAGTTCTTC
CASSLEVRGQEQFF
>TRBJ2-7|TRBV11-2|TRBD2|.
TGTGCCAGCAGCTCTCAGTGGGGACTAGCGGACTACGAGCAGTACTTC
CASSSQWGLADYEQYF
>TRBJ2-3|TRBV2|TRBD2|.
TGTGCCAGCAGGCCCCGGTTAGGAGCGGGGGTCACAGATACGCAGTATTTT
CASRPRLGAGVTDTQYF
>TRBJ2-1|TRBV7-3|.|.
TGTGCCAGCCACCGGGGTGTGCGGAGCGGCATGGTTGCGAATGAGCAGTTCTTC
CASHRGVRSGMVANEQFF
>TRBJ2-7|TRBV4-1|.|.
TGCGCCAGCAGCCAAAGACTGACCTACGAGCAGTACTTC
CASSQRLTYEQYF
>TRBJ2-1|TRBV6-5|.|few
TGTGCCAGCAGTTACACAGGGTGGGAGCAGTTCTTC
CASSYTGWEQFF
>TRBJ2-5|TRBV28|TRBD2|.
TGTGCCAGCAAGGAGCGGGGCGAAGAGACCCAGTACTTC
CASKERGEETQYF